The rows below give T cell receptor beta chains drawn from one sample of a study of shared clonotypes between healthy human individuals. Clones were sequenced by immunoSEQ multiplex PCR, and TCRdb holds only the in-frame ones, with some missing. Here the sample spans a few hundred thousand clones, 95% to 98% being singletons. The sequencing sample was made of naive CD4+ T cells sorted from blood. Receptors were obtained from a woman aged 30 to 39 in good health. Both conserved end residues are part of each CDR3. D genes are given only for firm matches.

J gene,V gene,D gene,CDR3 protein,CDR3 DNA
TRBJ1-2,TRBV30,.,CAWSASGGYTF,TGTGCCTGGAGTGCGTCCGGTGGCTACACCTTC
TRBJ2-7,TRBV27,.,CASSLSAAQREQYF,TGTGCCAGCAGTTTATCTGCGGCCCAGCGCGAGCAGTACTTC
TRBJ2-1,TRBV2,TRBD2,CASRSGTSGHNEQFF,TGTGCCAGCAGATCCGGGACTAGCGGGCACAATGAGCAGTTCTTC
TRBJ2-5,TRBV9,.,CASSVVPGTSGETQYF,TGTGCCAGCAGCGTAGTACCCGGGACTTCGGGAGAGACCCAGTACTTC
TRBJ2-2,TRBV6-1,.,CASSGQKDTGELFF,TGTGCCAGCAGTGGACAAAAGGATACCGGGGAGCTGTTTTTT
TRBJ2-7,TRBV6-1,.,CASSDFVDYEQYF,TGTGCCAGCAGTGACTTCGTAGACTACGAGCAGTACTTC
TRBJ1-3,TRBV9,.,CASSVAGDNSGNTIYF,TGTGCCAGCAGCGTAGCGGGGGACAACTCTGGAAACACCATATATTTT
TRBJ1-1,TRBV19,.,CASSTQVNTEAFF,TGTGCCAGTAGTACACAGGTGAACACTGAAGCTTTCTTT
TRBJ1-5,TRBV19,.,CASSIGVEQPQHF,TGTGCCAGTAGTATTGGGGTGGAACAGCCCCAGCATTTT
TRBJ1-1,TRBV11-3,.,CASSFGSNTEAFF,TGTGCCAGCAGCTTCGGCTCGAACACTGAAGCTTTCTTT
TRBJ2-1,TRBV27,TRBD2,CASSRAGLASNEQFF,TGTGCCAGCAGCCGCGCGGGACTAGCGAGCAATGAGCAGTTCTTC
TRBJ2-3,TRBV11-2,TRBD2,CASSLEPSGRPDTQYF,TGTGCCAGCAGCTTAGAACCTAGCGGGAGACCTGATACGCAGTATTTT
TRBJ2-7,TRBV13,TRBD2,CASRAGDPWGGSLYEQYF,TGTGCCAGCAGGGCCGGCGACCCATGGGGCGGGAGTCTGTACGAGCAGTACTTC
TRBJ1-5,TRBV30,TRBD1,CAWSSWGQGVNQPQHF,TGTGCCTGGAGTTCATGGGGACAGGGGGTCAATCAGCCCCAGCATTTT
TRBJ1-2,TRBV6-6,.,CASSYDGQDNYGYTF,TGTGCCAGCAGTTACGATGGTCAGGATAACTATGGCTACACCTTC
TRBJ2-1,TRBV6-6,TRBD2,CASSYTGGTYNEQFF,TGTGCCAGCAGTTACACGGGAGGGACCTACAATGAGCAGTTCTTC
TRBJ2-1,TRBV27,TRBD2,CASRGLAGGSYNEQFF,TGTGCCAGCAGGGGACTAGCGGGAGGGTCCTACAATGAGCAGTTCTTC